A selection of T cell receptor beta chains follows, all from one sample in a study of regulatory T cells in long-lasting Graves disease. Via MiXCR, TCRdb re-called the multiplex PCR reads, giving one row per CDR3 protein. The sample records a few hundred thousand distinct CDR3 sequences, about 20% being singletons. This specimen consisted of peripheral blood mononuclear cells (PBMCs), obtained when the disease was refractory, from a patient treated with antithyroid drugs. These receptor sequences come from a female donor with Graves disease. Both conserved end residues are part of each CDR3. Each record gives: clone size, D gene, V gene, J gene, CDR3 protein, CDR3 DNA. A D gene is named only where the DNA matches it firmly. Where a row states a size, it is once, few, many or the class of an expanded clone; other rows omit it.

size: NA
D: TRBD2
V: TRBV12-3/TRBV12-4
J: TRBJ2-1
CDR3: CASSSQGLAGGPEQFF
DNA: TGTGCCAGCAGTTCTCAGGGACTAGCGGGAGGGCCGGAGCAGTTCTTC

size: many
D: NA
V: TRBV11-2
J: TRBJ1-1
CDR3: CASSPSRGTEAFF
DNA: TGTGCCAGCAGCCCCTCCCGGGGCACTGAAGCTTTCTTT

size: few
D: TRBD1
V: TRBV7-9
J: TRBJ1-5
CDR3: CASSANDRGNQPQHF
DNA: TGTGCCAGCAGTGCAAACGACAGGGGCAATCAGCCCCAGCATTTT

size: many
D: TRBD2
V: TRBV19
J: TRBJ2-5
CDR3: CASTAGGARETQYF
DNA: TGTGCCAGTACGGCGGGAGGCGCCCGGGAGACCCAGTACTTC

size: few
D: NA
V: TRBV20-1
J: TRBJ1-4
CDR3: CSASTATANNEKLFF
DNA: TGCAGTGCTAGCACCGCGACAGCAAATAATGAAAAACTGTTTTTT

size: NA
D: NA
V: TRBV30
J: TRBJ1-3
CDR3: CAWSTGHSGNTIYF
DNA: TGTGCCTGGAGTACAGGACACTCTGGAAACACCATATATTTT

size: NA
D: NA
V: TRBV14
J: TRBJ2-2
CDR3: CAPTRNTGELFF
DNA: TGTGCCCCCACCAGAAACACCGGGGAGCTGTTTTTT

size: NA
D: NA
V: TRBV28
J: TRBJ1-2
CDR3: CASSSEPNYGYTF
DNA: TGTGCCAGCAGTTCAGAGCCTAACTATGGCTACACCTTC

size: NA
D: NA
V: TRBV30
J: TRBJ1-1
CDR3: CAWGTNRYRDLNTEAFF
DNA: TGTGCCTGGGGGACTAATCGCTACAGGGACCTGAACACTGAAGCTTTCTTT

size: NA
D: NA
V: TRBV18
J: TRBJ2-1
CDR3: CASSPDYDSYNEQFF
DNA: TGTGCCAGCTCACCGGACTATGATTCCTACAATGAGCAGTTCTTC

size: many
D: TRBD2
V: TRBV20-1
J: TRBJ2-5
CDR3: CSARTSGQETQYF
DNA: TGCAGTGCGAGGACTAGCGGGCAAGAGACCCAGTACTTC

size: few
D: NA
V: TRBV10-3
J: TRBJ2-7
CDR3: CAISDGSLKQYF
DNA: TGTGCCATCAGTGACGGCAGTTTAAAGCAGTACTTC

size: few
D: TRBD1
V: TRBV7-2
J: TRBJ1-3
CDR3: CASSLGGQGFGNTIYF
DNA: TGTGCCAGCAGCTTGGGAGGACAGGGATTTGGAAACACCATATATTTT

size: few
D: TRBD1
V: TRBV5-5
J: TRBJ2-5
CDR3: CASSQGGGQGRETQYF
DNA: TGTGCCAGCAGTCAGGGGGGCGGACAGGGCCGGGAGACCCAGTACTTC

size: NA
D: TRBD2
V: TRBV10-3
J: TRBJ2-7
CDR3: CAISEPPGGYEQYF
DNA: TGTGCCATCAGTGAGCCTCCGGGGGGCTACGAGCAGTACTTC

size: few
D: NA
V: TRBV9
J: TRBJ1-6
CDR3: CASSVGGTTYNSPLHF
DNA: TGTGCCAGCAGCGTAGGAGGGACCACCTATAATTCACCCCTCCACTTT

size: many
D: NA
V: TRBV27
J: TRBJ2-5
CDR3: CASNSRGTQYF
DNA: TGTGCCAGCAACAGCCGGGGGACCCAGTACTTC

size: NA
D: NA
V: TRBV15
J: TRBJ2-6
CDR3: CATSTGAGANVLTF
DNA: TGTGCCACCAGCACGGGTGCTGGGGCCAACGTCCTGACTTTC

size: few
D: TRBD2
V: TRBV7-8
J: TRBJ2-7
CDR3: CASSIGRASSYEQYF
DNA: TGTGCCAGCAGCATCGGGAGGGCGAGCTCCTACGAGCAGTACTTC

size: NA
D: NA
V: TRBV3-1
J: TRBJ1-4
CDR3: CASSQEASNEKLFF
DNA: TGTGCCAGCAGCCAAGAGGCATCTAATGAAAAACTGTTTTTT

size: few
D: NA
V: TRBV9
J: TRBJ1-5
CDR3: CASSVGDSDQPQHF
DNA: TGTGCCAGCAGCGTGGGGGACTCAGATCAGCCCCAGCATTTT

size: many
D: TRBD1
V: TRBV28
J: TRBJ2-5
CDR3: CASSFQPRDRGQETQYF
DNA: TGTGCCAGCAGTTTCCAACCTCGGGACAGGGGACAAGAGACCCAGTACTTC

size: few
D: NA
V: TRBV11-2
J: TRBJ2-7
CDR3: CASSLDYGKLDF
DNA: TGTGCCAGCAGCTTAGATTATGGGAAATTGGACTTC

size: many
D: NA
V: TRBV12-5
J: TRBJ1-1
CDR3: CASALASNTEAFF
DNA: TGTGCTAGTGCCTTGGCATCGAACACTGAAGCTTTCTTT

size: many
D: NA
V: TRBV7-8
J: TRBJ1-1
CDR3: CASRPTGKGKNTEAFF
DNA: TGTGCCAGCAGACCTACAGGGAAGGGGAAGAACACTGAAGCTTTCTTT

size: NA
D: TRBD1
V: TRBV11-2
J: TRBJ2-5
CDR3: CASSTGTGGLPSYGQYF
DNA: TGTGCCAGCAGTACCGGGACAGGGGGCCTGCCCTCCTACGGGCAGTACTTC